This T cell receptor beta chain was profiled in a study of CD4+ T cells in melanoma. Germline CDR1 SGHRS, CDR2 YFSETQ. Trimming left V 1 base short and J 3 bases short, with 19 bases between. CDR3 length equals 17 residues. Profiling relied on immunoSEQ multiplex PCR, and the TCRdb table lists in-frame clones only, not all of them. This sample has about 11,000 clones, with 66% found just once. Of note for this clone: The antigen remains undetermined.

Whole-study results and caveats: Diverse differentiation states were reported for melanoma neoantigen-specific CD4+ T cells. CD8+ T cell, macrophage and B cell function reportedly correlated with neoantigen-specific CD4+ T cells.

This TCR was sampled from a human donor with melanoma. This chain connects TRBV5-1 to TRBJ1-1; perhaps TRBD1 as D (5 bases). Input material: cells from a culture (not recorded whether cultured in vitro). The CDR3 region has the DNA TGCGCCAGCAGCTTGAGTGCGTTTCCCGACAGTTACACTGAAGCTTTCTTT. It yields the protein CASSLSAFPDSYTEAFF.